The next 17 T cell receptor beta chains were all read from a single sample in a study of blood T cell repertoires in COVID-19. TCRdb keeps only in-frame clones here, not all; method: immunoSEQ multiplex PCR. This sample yields 80,000 to 130,000 clones, of which over 85% are seen a single time; 5% to 7% belongs to the top ten. Material: peripheral blood. The receptors here all came from a man between 65 and 85 years old with acute or convalescent COVID-19.

The genes are TRBV10-2 and TRBJ1-3; D perhaps matches TRBD1 (5 bases). The length of the CDR3 is 12 residues. The V gene lost 6 bases and the J gene lost 9 bases, with 12 bases spanning the gap. Germline V gene lookup returns CDR1 WSHSY and CDR2 SAAADI. CDR3 nucleotides: TGCGCCAGCAGCCCGGGGGTGAGCACCATATATTTT. Its translation: CASSPGVSTIYF.

This rearrangement joins TRBV12-3 or TRBV12-4 to TRBJ1-1; 7 positions agree with TRBD1. The CDR3 is 13 residues long. V shed 7 bases and J 11 bases; nucleotides not matched to a gene: 13. The CDR3 region has the DNA TGTGCCAGCACCTTGGACAGGAGGAGAGACGCTTTCTTT. Protein product: CASTLDRRRDAFF.

This chain joins TRBV21-1 and TRBJ1-2; the table's D call, TRBD1, was not checked against the DNA. TRBV21-1 corresponds to a pseudogene. The length of the CDR3 is 12 residues. CDR3: CASSNRGGGYTF. The CDR3 bases are TGTGCCAGCAGCAACAGGGGCGGTGGCTACACCTTC.

The rearrangement links TRBV6-5 to TRBJ2-5; no reliable D call. CDR1 is MNHEY, CDR2 SVGAGI, per germline. The CDR3 runs 14 residues. V was cut by 8 bases and J by 1 base, with 14 bases left in between. CDR3: CASWFPQAQETQYF. CDR3 sequence (DNA): TGTGCCAGCTGGTTTCCCCAGGCCCAAGAGACCCAGTACTTC.

V usage is TRBV2 and J usage is TRBJ1-5; D is perhaps TRBD1 (5 bases). Trimming took 4 bases from V and 7 from J, leaving 14 bases between them. This CDR3 is built from 14 residues. Germline CDR1 is SNHLY and CDR2 is FYNNEI. Here the CDR3 reads CASSGTNGLQPQHF. The CDR3 nucleotides are TGTGCCAGCAGTGGGACAAACGGTTTACAGCCCCAGCATTTT.

CDR3 protein: CASSLEGGGPREQYF. CDR3 in DNA: TGTGCCAGCAGCTTAGAGGGGGGAGGGCCGCGGGAGCAGTACTTC. The chain recombines TRBV11-2 with TRBJ2-7; TRBD2 matches 7 bases. Trimming took 0 bases from V and 7 from J; bases not matched to a gene: 9. CDR3 length: 15 amino acids. Germline CDR1 SGHAT, CDR2 FQNNGV.

This clone has just a few counts. The J gene is TRBJ2-7, the V gene TRBV28, with 12 bases matching TRBD2. The CDR3 runs to 14 residues. V shed 10 bases and J 3 bases; nucleotides not matched to a gene: 7. The germline CDR1 and CDR2 sequences are MDHEN and SYDVKM. CDR3 protein: CATGTSGPRYEQYF. Here the CDR3 DNA reads TGTGCCACCGGGACTAGCGGGCCCCGCTACGAGCAGTACTTC.

The rearrangement links TRBV5-4 to TRBJ1-1; weak D call: TRBD1 (6 bases). Germline CDR1 is SGHNT and CDR2 is YYREEE (reference sequence). Between the trimmed V and J ends, which lost 3 bases and 7 bases, there was a span of 10 bases. CDR3 length: 12 residues. This chain's CDR3 is CASSWGRSEAFF. CDR3 DNA sequence: TGTGCCAGCAGCTGGGGGCGGAGTGAAGCTTTCTTT.

The chain carries TRBV19 and TRBJ2-7; TRBD2 aligns across 8 bases. Germline CDR1 LNHDA, CDR2 SQIVND (reference sequence). V was pared by 7 bases and J by 1 base, with 3 bases of the junction left unmatched. CDR3 length: 13 amino acids. The CDR3 is CASTAGESYEQYF. CDR3 coding DNA: TGTGCCAGTACAGCGGGGGAGTCCTACGAGCAGTACTTC. The full variable domain, in which reference TRBV19 and TRBJ2-7 provide the parts outside the CDR3, is DGGITQSPKYLFRKEGQNVTLSCEQNLNHDAMYWYRQDPGQGLRLIYYSQIVNDFQKGDIAEGYSVSREKKESFPLTVTSAQKNPTAFYLCASTAGESYEQYFGPGTRLTVT.

V gene TRBV6-5 combines with J gene TRBJ2-7; 14 bases line up with TRBD2. CDR1 is MNHEY, CDR2 SVGAGI, per germline. The CDR3 sequence is 15 residues long. Losses at the gene ends were 2 bases for V and 7 bases for J; bases not matched to a gene: 4. The CDR3 sequence: CASSYTTSGRGEQYF. In DNA form, the CDR3 reads TGTGCCAGCAGTTACACGACTAGCGGGAGGGGGGAGCAGTACTTC.

The V call is TRBV6-6, the J call TRBJ2-5; weak D call: TRBD2 (6 bases). From germline, CDR1 is MNHNY and CDR2 SVGAGI (reference sequence). V was cut by 4 bases and J by 5 bases, with 11 bases left in between. This CDR3 has 13 amino acids. The CDR3 DNA reads TGTGCCAGCAGTTTCACCCGGGGGGAGACCCAGTACTTC. Translating gives CASSFTRGETQYF.

The chain joins TRBV3-1 (or the pseudogene TRBV3-2) to TRBJ2-4; D perhaps matches TRBD1 (6 bases). V lost 0 bases to trimming and J lost 6 bases, with 12 bases between them. Germline-derived CDR1 and CDR2 are LGHDT and YNNKEL (reference sequence). The CDR3 covers 15 residues. The chain's CDR3 is CASSQDLPGVNIQYF. DNA of the CDR3: TGTGCCAGCAGCCAAGATCTACCAGGGGTAAACATTCAGTACTTC.

The rearrangement joins TRBV2 to TRBJ2-7; 8 nucleotides align to TRBD2. V lost 6 bases to trimming and J lost 4 bases; unmatched junction nucleotides: 2. Germline assignment: CDR1 SNHLY and CDR2 FYNNEI. CDR3 length: 12 residues. The CDR3 DNA reads as TGTGCCAGCAGGGCGGGGGGTTACGAGCAGTACTTC. This sequence encodes CASRAGGYEQYF.

The DNA of the CDR3 is TGTGCCAGCAGTTCCGGGACAGGGATCACCGGGGAGCTGTTTTTT. It translates to CASSSGTGITGELFF. The chain is built from TRBV27 and TRBJ2-2, with 9 bases fitting TRBD1. V was clipped by 4 bases and J by 4 bases; unmatched bases: 4. The CDR3 consists of 15 residues. CDR1 and CDR2 (germline): MNHEY, SMNVEV (reference sequence).

J is TRBJ1-5 and V is TRBV19; 9 positions match TRBD1. V gave up 6 bases and J gave up 4 bases; unmatched junction bases: 4. In germline, CDR1 is LNHDA, CDR2 SQIVND (reference sequence). The CDR3 length is 14 residues. This chain's CDR3 is CASRGTGINQPQHF. The DNA of the CDR3 is TGTGCCAGTAGAGGGACAGGGATAAATCAGCCCCAGCATTTT.

The chain links TRBV15 to TRBJ1-4, with D uncertain. The length of the CDR3 is 17 residues. Germline V lookup: CDR1 LNHNV, CDR2 YYDKDF (reference sequence). Trimming stripped 1 base from V and 1 base from J, with 13 bases between. Here the CDR3 reads CATSRVRVARTNEKLFF. CDR3 nucleotide sequence: TGTGCCACCAGCAGAGTGAGGGTGGCAAGAACTAATGAAAAACTGTTTTTT.

The chain couples TRBV30 to TRBJ1-2, with D possibly matching TRBD1 (5 bases). Germline V gives CDR1 GTSNPN, CDR2 SVGIG (reference sequence). The ends were cut back, 2 bases at V and 8 bases at J, with 21 bases in the middle. The CDR3 loop spans 15 amino acids. The CDR3 here is CAWSPPLGREGGYTF. CDR3 in DNA: TGTGCCTGGAGTCCCCCTTTAGGACGGGAGGGGGGCTACACCTTC. The complete variable domain, with remaining parts taken from reference TRBV30 and TRBJ1-2, reads SQTIHQWPATLVQPVGSPLSLECTVEGTSNPNLYWYRQAAGRGLQLLFYSVGIGQISSEVPQNLSASRPQDRQFILSSKKLLLSDSGFYLCAWSPPLGREGGYTFGSGTRLTVV.